Following are 17 T cell receptor beta chains from one sample sequenced in a study of tumor and adjacent non-tumor tissue in lung cancer. The library came from three nested PCR rounds adapted from ARM-PCR protocols. TCRdb independently ran MiXCR on the multiplex PCR reads; one entry per CDR3 protein. The sample has almost 75,000 distinct CDR3 sequences, roughly 75% seen once; the top ten hold 25% to 35%. The template was RNA from unsorted bulk tissue. More than 3 cm separated this lung sample from the edge of the tumor. The sample was distant non-tumor lung tissue. Receptors were obtained from a woman aged 45-65 years with non-small cell lung cancer.

The chain uses TRBV11-2 and TRBJ2-7; no definite D call. V lost 7 bases and J lost 6, with 13 bases in between. Germline CDR1 and CDR2: SGHAT and FQNNGV. The length of the CDR3 is 12 residues. The CDR3 loop is CASNTTSVEQYF. The CDR3, as DNA: TGTGCCAGCAACACCACCTCGGTCGAGCAGTACTTC.

Ten or more counts support this clonotype. V usage is TRBV20-1 and J usage is TRBJ2-5; TRBD1 is a possible D gene (5 bases). CDR3 length: 13 amino acids. V shed 7 bases and J shed 1 base, with 13 bases lying between them. From germline, CDR1 is DFQATT and CDR2 SNEGSKA (reference sequence). This CDR3 reads CSVVQEPQETQYF. The CDR3 bases are TGCAGTGTCGTACAGGAGCCCCAAGAGACCCAGTACTTC.

Remarks on this clonotype: This may be a read error, as it is one base from a much larger clone. The chain employs TRBV6-2 or TRBV6-3 and TRBJ2-5; D unclear. The germline CDR1 and CDR2 sequences are MNHEY and SVGEGT. This CDR3 spans 14 amino acids. The CDR3 spells CTSSYDAGQETQYF. The CDR3 DNA is TGTACCAGCAGTTACGATGCAGGACAAGAGACCCAGTACTTC.

This clonotype was seen a few times. Possible read error: a much larger clone is one base away. The rearrangement links TRBV20-1 to TRBJ2-7; D unclear. The CDR3 spans 15 residues. Germline CDR1 reads DFQATT; CDR2 reads SNEGSKA (reference sequence). DNA of the CDR3: TGCAGTGCTGGATGGGGTTTCCTTAGCTCCCACGAGCAGTACTTC. This sequence encodes CSAGWGFLSSHEQYF.

The chain joins TRBV5-1 to TRBJ2-3; the D gene is possibly TRBD2 (6 bases). V lost 1 base, J lost 5 bases, and 14 bases lay in between. CDR3 length equals 15 residues. In germline, CDR1 is SGHRS, CDR2 YFSETQ. This chain's CDR3 is CASSLNGWEEDTQYF. CDR3 nucleotide sequence: TGCGCCAGCAGCTTGAACGGGTGGGAGGAAGATACGCAGTATTTT.

This clonotype has just one count. The chain combines TRBV7-9 with TRBJ2-3, with 8 bases matching TRBD2. The germline gives CDR1 SEHNR, CDR2 FQNEAQ (reference sequence). The trim removed 3 bases at V and 6 bases at J, leaving 11 bases unmatched. This CDR3 has 16 residues. CDR3 coding DNA: TGTGCCAGCAGCTTCTGGTTAGCGGGGTACGGGGATACGCAGTATTTT. Its protein is CASSFWLAGYGDTQYF.

On this clonotype itself: A much larger clone differs by one base, so this may be a read error. V is TRBV4-1 and J is TRBJ1-5; D unresolved. Germline values: CDR1 MGHRA, CDR2 YSYEKL. This CDR3 comprises 13 residues. The CDR3 reads CASSQVPYQPHHF. The CDR3 nucleotides are TGCGCCAGCAGCCAAGTGCCTTATCAGCCCCACCATTTT.

This clonotype was seen just once. Possible read error: a much larger clone is one base away. V and J are TRBV5-4 and TRBJ2-4, with D hard to call. This CDR3 contains 11 residues. Germline loops: CDR1 SGHNT, CDR2 YYREEE (reference sequence). The CDR3 coding sequence is TGTGCCAGCAGCTTGGAGGGCATTCGGTACTTC. Its protein product is CASSLEGIRYF.

A note on this clonotype: The junction departs from the called germline gene at one end, perhaps through a read error. The J gene is TRBJ2-7, the V gene TRBV12-3 or TRBV12-4; D ambiguous. The CDR3 consists of 13 residues. The CDR3 protein is CASSLILSYEQYF. In DNA form, the CDR3 reads TGTGCCAGCAGTTTAATCCTGTCCTACGAACAGTACTTC.

Only a few counts were recorded for this clonotype. A much larger clone differs from this one at a single base, so this may be a read error. This chain connects TRBV10-2 to TRBJ2-7; D ambiguous. In germline, CDR1 is WSHSY, CDR2 SAAADI. The CDR3 spans 12 residues. Trimming took off 7 bases at V and 6 bases at J, with 13 bases between the two ends. The CDR3 loop is CASTVLRSEQYF. CDR3 in DNA: TGCGCCAGCACGGTCCTCCGCTCCGAGCAGTACTTC.

Regarding this clonotype: Possible read error: a much larger clone is one base away. This likely comes from a read error, as the CDR3 has no conserved phenylalanine or tryptophan at its end. The rearrangement uses TRBV20-1 and TRBJ2-1; 11 bases map to TRBD2. The germline CDR1 and CDR2 sequences are DFQATT and SNEGSKA (reference sequence). The CDR3 loop spans 16 amino acids. Trimming cost V 3 bases and J 8 bases; bases outside gene matches: 12. The CDR3 spells CSASNQLAGASYEQFI. The DNA of the CDR3 is TGCAGTGCTAGTAATCAACTAGCGGGAGCTAGCTATGAGCAGTTCATC.

To note about this clonotype: Since a much larger clone is just one base distant, this may be a read error. V is TRBV12-3 or TRBV12-4 and J is TRBJ1-1; D uncertain. The germline V and J ends were trimmed by 3 bases and 2 bases, with 10 bases remaining between them. This CDR3 contains 14 residues. CDR3 amino acids: CASSFSAINTEAFF. DNA for the CDR3: TGTGCCAGCAGTTTTTCAGCTATAAACACTGAAGCTTTCTTT.

In regard to this clonotype: A read error may explain this, as a much larger clone is one base away. The V call is TRBV5-4, the J call TRBJ1-1; maybe TRBD1 (5 bases). Germline V lookup: CDR1 SGHNT, CDR2 YYREEE (reference sequence). The CDR3 runs 15 residues. This chain's CDR3 is CASSLSAGLNTEVFF. The CDR3 region has the DNA TGTGCCAGCAGCTTGTCAGCAGGGCTGAACACTGAAGTTTTCTTT. The full variable domain, its missing parts supplied by reference TRBV5-4 and TRBJ1-1, is ETGVTQSPTHLIKTRGQQVTLRCSSQSGHNTVSWYQQALGQGPQFIFQYYREEENGRGNFPPRFSGLQFPNYSSELNVNALELDDSALYLCASSLSAGLNTEVFFGQGTRLTVV.

In regard to this clonotype: A much larger clone differs by one base, so this may be a read error. The final CDR3 position lacks the conserved phenylalanine or tryptophan, pointing to a likely read error. This sequence joins TRBV6-5 and TRBJ2-4; possible D gene TRBD1, 5 bases. V lost 6 bases and J 7 bases, leaving 13 bases between the germline ends. The CDR3 is 13 residues long. CDR1 and CDR2 from the germline V gene are MNHEY and SVGAGI. Here the CDR3 reads CASRQDQGNIQYS. The CDR3 DNA sequence: TGTGCCAGCAGACAGGACCAAGGGAACATTCAGTACTCC.

On this clonotype itself: Compared with germline, one end of the junction differs, possibly owing to a read error. The CDR3 loop reads CSVVRGNSYEQHF. The CDR3 DNA reads as TGCAGCGTTGTACGAGGAAACTCCTACGAGCAGCACTTC. The chain couples TRBV29-1 to TRBJ2-7; D gene uncertain. This CDR3 is 13 amino acids long. The germline CDR1 and CDR2 sequences are SQVTM and ANQGSEA.

As for this clonotype: One end of the junction does not line up with germline, which may come from a read error. V gene TRBV12-3 or TRBV12-4 combines with J gene TRBJ1-1; the D gene is possibly TRBD1 (6 bases). The CDR3 is made up of 14 amino acids. The CDR3 is CTSSTSGTSFEAFF. CDR3 nucleotides: TGTACCAGCAGTACCTCCGGGACAAGTTTTGAAGCTTTCTTT.

Points on this clonotype: A read error is possible here, since a much larger clone lies one base away. The chain has TRBV29-1 and TRBJ2-2; tentatively, D is TRBD1 (6 bases). Germline CDR1 SQVTM, CDR2 ANQGSEA. This CDR3 has 11 residues. CDR3 in DNA: TGCAGCGTGAGGGACACCAGGGAGCTGTTTTTT. It translates to CSVRDTRELFF.